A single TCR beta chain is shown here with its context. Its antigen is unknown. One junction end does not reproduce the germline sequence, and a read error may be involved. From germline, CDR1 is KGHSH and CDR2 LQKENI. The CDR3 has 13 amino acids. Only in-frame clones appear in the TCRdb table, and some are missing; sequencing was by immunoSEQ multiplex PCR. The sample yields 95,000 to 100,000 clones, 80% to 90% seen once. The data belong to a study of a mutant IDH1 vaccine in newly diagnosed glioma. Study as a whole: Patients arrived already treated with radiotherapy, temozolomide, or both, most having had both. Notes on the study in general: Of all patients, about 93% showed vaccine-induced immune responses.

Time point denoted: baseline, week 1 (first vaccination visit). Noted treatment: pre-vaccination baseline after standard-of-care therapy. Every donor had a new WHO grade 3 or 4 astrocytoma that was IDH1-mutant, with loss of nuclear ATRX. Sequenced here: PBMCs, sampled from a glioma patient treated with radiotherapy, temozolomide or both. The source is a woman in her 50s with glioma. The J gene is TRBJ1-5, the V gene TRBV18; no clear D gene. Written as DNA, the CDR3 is TGTGCCAGCTCACCACCGGGCAATGAGCCCCAGCATTTT. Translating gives CASSPPGNEPQHF.